The text below deals with one TCR beta chain. Its antigen has not been determined. Base qualities are missing; no much larger clone stands one base away. TCRbeta CDR3 regions were amplified from genomic DNA using the immunoSEQ Assay, a bias-controlled multiplex PCR. In the original analysis: Nucleated cell counts per sample were estimated from amplification of reference gene primers within the assay. Sequence reads were collapsed and filtered to measure the absolute abundance of every unique TCRbeta CDR3 rearrangement. Productive Simpson clonality was computed per sample as the square root of Simpson's diversity index over productive rearrangements. In its TCRdb copy, this immuneACCESS table keeps in-frame sequences only and misses some clones. Where compared with another copy, unresolved V genes explain less than half of these, and the others have no known cause. V and J calls and clone size are given by that table; D and trimming were obtained from the DNA. The table for this sample lists 150,000 or so clones; 85% to 90% of them were counted only once. The ten largest clones add up to approximately 7% of the sample.

This record comes from a study of blood T cell repertoires in COVID-19 (dated by TCRdb to between 2020 and 2021). Turning to the overall study: The collaborator samples originated in the United States, Italy and Spain and spanned the acute and convalescent phases of COVID-19. Samples came from the ongoing ImmuneRACE study (first 160 participants) plus 1,254 subjects from 6 global collaborators. Deeply sampled blood TCRbeta repertoires from subjects exposed to, actively infected with, or recovered from COVID-19 were included in the dataset. Sample metadata almost always included a de-identified subject ID, COVID-19 status, age in years and sex. The repertoires were released in a freely available public database intended as a resource for research on the immune response to SARS-CoV-2. HLA class I and class II types, where available, came from metadata supplied by the sample provider rather than from assay-based typing. The prospective study material was composed of cDNA or gDNA derived from T cells, B-cell-depleted T cells, or PBMCs.

Enrolling through a virtual design, the prospective study's participants ranged in age from roughly 18 to 95 years and lived across about two dozen United States geographic areas. In the prospective study, participants were assigned to cohorts based on the clinical history participants reported in a screening survey and a study questionnaire. ImmuneRACE Cohort 3 recovered participants were defined by two consecutive negative NP/OP PCR tests, healthcare professional clearance, or symptom resolution. In the prospective study, whole blood, serum and a nasopharyngeal or oropharyngeal swab were collected from each participant by mobile phlebotomists. Additional blood draws and questionnaires over an approximately 2-month period could optionally be provided by prospective study participants. Prospective study blood samples were shipped either frozen or at room temperature before DNA extraction. On the study overall, not on this receptor specifically: The quantity of clinical and demographic metadata differed by source and by participant and was supplied without curation.

This clonotype was obtained from a woman between 45 and 60 years old who had recovered from COVID-19. The sample consisted of PBMCs or T cells enriched from blood (not recorded which).

The CDR3 here reads CASSRDRGTYNEQFF. DNA sequence: TGTGCCAGCAGTCGGGACAGGGGGACTTACAATGAGCAGTTCTTC. This chain joins TRBV2 to TRBJ2-1; 11 bases in between match TRBD1. CDR3 length: 15 amino acids, cysteine to phenylalanine. The sequence is cut down to CDR3 DNA, 45 bases in frame from base 1. V trim: 5 bases; J trim: 4 bases; unmatched bases: 4. The germline V gene gives CDR1 as SNHLY and CDR2 as FYNNEI.